The TCR beta chain under discussion was sequenced for a study of blood T cells in healthy people across ages. The CDR3 is 16 residues long. The ends were cut back, 6 bases at V and 4 bases at J, with 21 bases in the middle. CDR1 KGHSH and CDR2 LQKENI come from the germline V gene. Sample donors were healthy Caucasian individuals that came from Russia, aged about 6 to 95. Primers used in a second PCR of roughly 6 to 11 cycles were a sample-barcoded 5' primer and a J-beta primer mix. Researchers report that a template-switch adaptor with 12 random nucleotides tagged each cDNA molecule. TCRdb processed the 5' RACE reads anew with MiXCR; each CDR3 protein has one entry. The table has about 900,000 distinct CDR3 sequences, about 44% seen once.

Input material: blood. The clonotype comes from a man under 40 in good health. The V and J genes are TRBV18 and TRBJ1-2, with D tentatively TRBD1 (5 bases). The CDR3 reads CASSPTVIRPIYGYTF. CDR3 sequence (DNA): TGTGCCAGCTCGCCGACAGTGATTCGCCCGATCTATGGCTACACCTTC.